This T cell receptor (beta chain) is from a study of T cells in Graves' hyperthyroidism and ophthalmopathy. Study results and limitations: Most thyroid-expanded clonotypes above 0.001 were also found in blood.

This CDR3 is built from 12 residues. Per the germline V gene, CDR1 is MGHDK and CDR2 is SYGVNS. Deletions cut 2 bases from V and 9 bases from J, with 11 bases between. It was RNA transcripts that yielded the amplified TCR beta CDR3 regions. Initially, a first-round RT-PCR of the TCR CDR3 employed the HTBI primer set. TCRdb re-called the multiplex PCR reads with MiXCR, one entry per CDR3 protein. The sample lists about 720,000 distinct CDR3 sequences, roughly 17% occurring once. These patients, aged 18 to 65, had recently diagnosed hyperthyroidism lasting under 2 months. With regard to this clonotype: The antigen remains undetermined.

This receptor was obtained from a man in his late teens or twenties with Graves' hyperthyroidism. V is TRBV25-1 and J is TRBJ2-7; D is ambiguous. The sequencing sample was made of blood. For the CDR3, the DNA is TGTGCCAGCAGTGAAGAAGGAGATGGGCAGTACTTC. The encoded protein is CASSEEGDGQYF.